This record looks at one TCR beta chain sequence and its context. This sample stems from a study of blood T cell repertoires in COVID-19. As for the study in general: The study drew acute and convalescent COVID-19 samples from the United States, Italy and Spain. T cells, B-cell-depleted T cells, or PBMCs supplied cDNA or gDNA.

Germline trimming cut 0 bases from V and 5 bases from J; bases unmatched to any gene: 7. The CDR3 extends over 16 amino acids. Looked up from germline, CDR1 is SGHRS and CDR2 is YFSETQ. Methods used by the authors: Amplification with reference gene primers provided the estimates of nucleated cell counts. Produced via immunoSEQ multiplex PCR; TCRdb's table is partial and in-frame only. For V, J and clone size, that table is used; D and trimming come from the DNA. The top ten hold less than 5% of the sample, which has about 260,000 clones, about 85% seen once. The clonotype comes from a man aged 60-69 years who had recovered from COVID-19. The rearrangement joins TRBV5-1 to TRBJ1-5; 8 bases are shared with TRBD1. Sequenced input: peripheral blood. CDR3 coding DNA: TGCGCCAGCAGCTTGGGGCCCGGCAGGGGGCATCAGCCCCAGCATTTT. Residues: CASSLGPGRGHQPQHF.